This T cell receptor (beta chain) originates from a study of post-analysis software for immune sequencing data. Study-wide results and caveats: Samples made in the same batch grouped tightly together by F measure.

Unique molecular identifiers were built into the TCR beta cDNA libraries. Between about 1 and 11 million T cells gave rise to some 490,000 cDNA molecules. MiXCR, applied by TCRdb to the PCR reads, yields one record per CDR3 protein. The sample contains roughly 600,000 distinct CDR3 sequences, roughly 46% of which appear only once. About this clonotype itself: Its target is not known.

Sequencing input: blood. The origin of this receptor is a girl aged 5-17 years with multiple sclerosis.

CDR3 sequence reads: CASFRDRADEQYF. The CDR3 DNA reads TGTGCCAGCTTCCGGGACAGGGCGGACGAGCAGTACTTC. The chain carries TRBV2 and TRBJ2-5; 9 bases map to TRBD1. The DNA end favors TRBJ2-7, so the J call may be wrong. The CDR3 has 13 residues. Germline assignment: CDR1 SNHLY and CDR2 FYNNEI.